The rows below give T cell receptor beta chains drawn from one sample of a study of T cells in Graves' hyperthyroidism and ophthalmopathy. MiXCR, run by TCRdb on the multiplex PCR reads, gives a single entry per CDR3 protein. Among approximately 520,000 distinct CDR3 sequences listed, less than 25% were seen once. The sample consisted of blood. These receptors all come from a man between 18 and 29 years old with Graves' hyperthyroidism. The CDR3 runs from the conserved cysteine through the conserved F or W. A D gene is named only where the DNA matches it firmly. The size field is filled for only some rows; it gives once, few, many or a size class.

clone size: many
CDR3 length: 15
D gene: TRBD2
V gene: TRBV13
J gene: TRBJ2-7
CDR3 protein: CASSVSSGPTYEQYF
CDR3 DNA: TGTGCCAGCAGTGTCTCTAGCGGACCTACCTACGAGCAGTACTTC

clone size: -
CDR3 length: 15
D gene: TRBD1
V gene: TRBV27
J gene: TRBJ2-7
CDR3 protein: CASSNPGQGGLEQYF
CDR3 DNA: TGTGCCAGCAGTAACCCGGGACAGGGGGGCCTCGAGCAGTACTTC

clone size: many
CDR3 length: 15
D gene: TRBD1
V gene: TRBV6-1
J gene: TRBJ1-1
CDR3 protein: CASSPNRQGNPLNPF
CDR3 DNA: TGTGCCAGCAGTCCCAACCGACAGGGGAATCCACTAAACCCTTTT

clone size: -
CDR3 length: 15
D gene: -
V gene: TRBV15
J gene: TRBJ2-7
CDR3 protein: CATSRGRPGLHEQYF
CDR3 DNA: TGTGCCACCAGCAGAGGACGTCCGGGGCTCCACGAGCAGTACTTC

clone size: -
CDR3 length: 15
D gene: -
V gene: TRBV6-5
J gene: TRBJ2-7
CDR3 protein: CASSYQAGLGYEQYF
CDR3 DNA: TGTGCCAGCAGTTACCAGGCAGGGCTGGGATACGAGCAGTACTTC

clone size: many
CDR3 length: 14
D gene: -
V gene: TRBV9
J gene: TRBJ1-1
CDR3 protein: CASSVGEYGTEAFF
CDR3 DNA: TGTGCCAGCAGCGTGGGGGAGTATGGCACTGAAGCTTTCTTT

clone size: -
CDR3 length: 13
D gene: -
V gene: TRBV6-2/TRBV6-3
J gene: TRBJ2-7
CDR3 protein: CASSYSDPYEQYF
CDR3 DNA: TGTGCCAGCAGTTACTCCGACCCGTACGAGCAGTACTTC

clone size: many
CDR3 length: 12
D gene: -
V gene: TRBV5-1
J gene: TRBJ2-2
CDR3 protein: CASSYDTGELSF
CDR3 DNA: TGCGCCAGCAGCTACGACACCGGGGAGCTGTCTTTT

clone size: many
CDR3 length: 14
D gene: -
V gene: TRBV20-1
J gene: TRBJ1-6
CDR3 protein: CSARAGRGYSPLHF
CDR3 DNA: TGCAGTGCTAGAGCTGGTCGGGGGTACTCACCCCTCCACTTT

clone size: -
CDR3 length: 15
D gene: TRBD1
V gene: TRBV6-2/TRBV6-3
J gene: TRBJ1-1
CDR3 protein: CASSKSGQGSTEAFF
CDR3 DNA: TGTGCCAGCAGTAAATCGGGACAGGGGAGCACTGAAGCTTTCTTT

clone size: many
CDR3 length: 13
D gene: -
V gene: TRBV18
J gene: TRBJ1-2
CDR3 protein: CASSLDALYGYTF
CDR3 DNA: TGTGCCAGCTCACTCGACGCCTTATATGGCTACACCTTC

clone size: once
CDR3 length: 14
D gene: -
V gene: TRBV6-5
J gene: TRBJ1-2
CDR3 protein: CASSYSGGEIGYTF
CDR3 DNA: TGTGCCAGCAGTTACTCGGGGGGGGAAATTGGCTACACCTTC

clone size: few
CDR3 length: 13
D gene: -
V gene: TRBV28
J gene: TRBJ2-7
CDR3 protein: CATQGFGPYEQYF
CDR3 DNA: TGTGCCACCCAGGGATTCGGGCCCTACGAGCAGTACTTC

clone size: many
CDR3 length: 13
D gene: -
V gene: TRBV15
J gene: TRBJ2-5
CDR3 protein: CATSDGLQETQYF
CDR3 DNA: TGTGCCACCAGCGACGGACTCCAAGAGACCCAGTACTTC

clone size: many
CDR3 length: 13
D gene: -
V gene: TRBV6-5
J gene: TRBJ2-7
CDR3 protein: CASSLTEGMEQYF
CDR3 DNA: TGTGCCAGCAGTCTGACTGAGGGTATGGAGCAGTACTTC

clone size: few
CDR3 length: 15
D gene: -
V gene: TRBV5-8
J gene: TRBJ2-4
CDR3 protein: CASSLDWGAKNIQYF
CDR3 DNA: TGTGCCAGCAGTCTTGATTGGGGGGCCAAAAACATTCAGTACTTC